This T cell receptor (beta chain) was observed in a study of T cells in Graves' hyperthyroidism and ophthalmopathy (dated by TCRdb to the late 2010s). For context, the study as a whole: Peripheral blood samples were taken at the time of initial diagnosis, prior to any treatment. TCR Vbeta CDR3 sequencing of some 140 peripheral blood samples (around 45 ophthalmopathy, approximately 80 hyperthyroidism and approximately 17 progressor patients) is reported in the paper. The 100 discovery patients were randomly split 7:3 into training and test sets. An independent validation cohort of fewer than 20 hyperthyroidism patients and 15 or so patients who later progressed to ophthalmopathy tested prospective prediction of ophthalmopathy. After sampling, hyperthyroidism patients received methimazole starting at 30 mg daily, and ophthalmopathy patients received high-dose intravenous methylprednisolone. In addition, the study compared T-cell repertoires in thyroid tissue and in blood from about 6 Graves' hyperthyroidism patients. A discovery cohort of approximately 97 patients, about 44 with Graves' ophthalmopathy and 57 with stable Graves' hyperthyroidism, was used to find distinguishing TCR V-J signatures. General study outcomes and caveats: Most expanded thyroid clonotypes (frequency above 0.001) were also detected in blood, a finding suggesting that blood repertoires may reflect thyroid immune responses. A model built on a 13 V-J signature distinguished ophthalmopathy from stable hyperthyroidism, reaching around 87% sensitivity and under 84% specificity in cross-validation and 80%/75% in testing. During validation, the model predicted progression to ophthalmopathy a median of around six months ahead of onset, with around 70% sensitivity and around 73% specificity. Sample size was not statistically predetermined, and investigators were not blinded to group allocation.

TCR beta CDR3 regions were amplified from RNA transcripts. For the first round of RT-PCR on the TCR CDR3, the HTBI primer set was used together with the Qiagen OneStep RT-PCR kit. Libraries were constructed in a second round of multiplex PCR, after which size selection and purification were carried out. Sequencing of the libraries was done on an Illumina HiSeq2000 using paired-end 100 bp reads. The authors processed their data as follows. SOAPnuke was used to process the raw data, with reads discarded if the reads contained adapters or uncalled bases, had a mean Phred below 15, or lacked an exact constant-primer or identifier match. COPE v1.2.5 was used to merge the high-quality paired reads, and each unique nucleotide sequence was defined as a clonotype. MiTCR v1.1 was used to align the clonotypes against IMGT TRBV, TRBD and TRBJ reference segments. Only V-J combinations with frequency above 0.0001, covering 98% to 99.2% of repertoires, were analysed. A TCS score was defined as the ratio between F50 (clonal expansion) and ExV (chaos), using BLOSUM62-based TCRdist between CDR3 peptides within each V-J. Welch's t-statistics and random forest reduced fewer than 600 V-J features to under 15, which were used in a naive Bayes classifier (R e1071). The raw public reads went through TCRdb reprocessing: fastp at Q25, MiXCR clone calling, in-frame beta chains kept. Rows matching on CDR3 protein sequence are summarized as one entry with the most common DNA and genes. The V and J calls reflect TCRdb's pipeline rather than the authors' work. The sample records some 560,000 distinct CDR3 sequences, about 15% of which are singletons. More than 11% of the sample is taken by the ten largest.

This clonotype was picked up a small number of times. What antigen it recognizes has not been identified. No clone much larger than this one lies a single base away; base qualities are absent. Stable Graves' hyperthyroidism was defined as the absence of progression to ophthalmopathy over 18 months of follow-up. Hyperthyroidism patients were newly diagnosed, with disease duration under 2 months, and aged 18 to 65 years. The study excluded patients with uncontrolled infections, other autoimmune diseases, pregnancy or lactation. Diagnoses were based on clinical symptoms, serum thyroxine and TRAb, thyroid ultrasound and orbital computed tomography. PBMCs were isolated from approximately 10 ml of fresh peripheral blood by Ficoll-Paque density gradient centrifugation. Total RNA was extracted using Trizol reagent, and RNA quality was assessed on an Agilent 2100 Bioanalyzer. In the germline V gene (reference sequence), CDR1 corresponds to DFQATT and CDR2 to SNEGSKA. The CDR3, cysteine through phenylalanine, is 13 amino acids long. Just the 39-base CDR3 DNA is kept, in frame starting at base 1. A distance of 14 bases separates the germline ends of V and J, which lose 6 bases and 5 bases respectively.

This receptor was taken from a woman aged 40 to 50 with Graves' hyperthyroidism. Sequencing input: blood. This chain is built from TRBV20-1 and TRBJ1-5, with the D gene too uncertain to name. The CDR3 in this case is CSAPRTLDQPQHF. The base sequence is TGCAGTGCCCCCCGGACCCTTGATCAGCCCCAGCATTTT.